What follows are 32 T cell receptor beta chains derived from one specimen sequenced in a study of long-term antiretroviral therapy in people with HIV. Researchers report immunoSEQ v3.0 was run at survey level. Sequencing used immunoSEQ multiplex PCR; TCRdb keeps in-frame clones, though not all of them. The sample yields some 30,000 clones, 91% seen once. Source: unsorted PBMCs, taken 3.1 years after starting antiretroviral therapy. The receptors were gathered from a man between 18 and 35 years old with HIV.

The J gene is TRBJ1-3, the V gene TRBV7-9, with D hard to call. The CDR3 loop spans 14 amino acids. Germline V lookup: CDR1 SEHNR, CDR2 FQNEAQ (reference sequence). The V end lost 1 base, the J end lost 8 bases, and 12 bases lay between the germline ends. CDR3 amino acids: CASSLGTPRHTIYF. The CDR3 DNA follows: TGTGCCAGCAGCTTAGGTACCCCCCGTCACACCATATATTTT.

The CDR3 reads CASRLVTEAFF. Written as DNA, the CDR3 is TGTGCCAGCAGGTTAGTAACTGAAGCTTTCTTT. The V and J genes are TRBV2 and TRBJ1-1, with D unresolved. Trimming removed 6 bases from V and 5 bases from J, with 7 bases in between. CDR1 and CDR2 from the germline V gene are SNHLY and FYNNEI. The length of the CDR3 is 11 residues.

V usage is TRBV30 and J usage is TRBJ2-7, with 9 bases identical to TRBD1. Unmatched junction bases numbered 5, after V lost 5 bases and J lost 3 bases. Per germline, CDR1 GTSNPN and CDR2 SVGIG (reference sequence). The CDR3 sequence is 13 residues long. The CDR3: CAWGGDRVYEQYF. CDR3 sequence (DNA): TGTGCCTGGGGAGGGGACAGGGTCTACGAGCAGTACTTC.

This chain connects TRBV19 to TRBJ1-6; a weak D match, TRBD1 (6 bases). Germline CDR1 LNHDA, CDR2 SQIVND (reference sequence). The CDR3 spans 15 residues. The ends were cut back, 6 bases at V and 10 bases at J, with 19 bases in the middle. The CDR3 sequence: CASSRGPGVGSPLHF. CDR3 in DNA: TGTGCCAGTAGCAGGGGCCCGGGAGTAGGCTCACCCCTCCACTTT.

The rearrangement joins TRBV5-1 to TRBJ1-2, with TRBD1 matching over 7 bases. CDR1 and CDR2 from the germline V gene are SGHRS and YFSETQ. With V trimmed by 1 base and J by 6 bases, 3 bases remained unmatched. This CDR3 is built from 13 residues. The chain's CDR3 is CASSLTGVDGYTF. CDR3 coding DNA: TGCGCCAGCAGCTTGACAGGGGTGGATGGCTACACCTTC.

The CDR3 reads CASATKYSNQPQHF. The CDR3 DNA sequence: TGTGCCAGCGCGACGAAATATAGCAATCAGCCCCAGCATTTT. The chain employs TRBV27 and TRBJ1-5, with D unresolved. The germline V gene has CDR1 MNHEY and CDR2 SMNVEV (reference sequence). The V end lost 8 bases, the J end lost 0 bases, and 11 bases lay between the germline ends. This CDR3 has 14 amino acids.

This clone was seen only a few times. V and J are TRBV21-1 and TRBJ1-1. TRBV21-1 is deemed a pseudogene. The CDR3 extends over 13 amino acids. The CDR3 DNA is TGTGCCAGCGATCCGATGGAGAACACTGAAGCTTTCTTT. Residues: CASDPMENTEAFF.

The rearrangement uses TRBV7-3 and TRBJ1-1; 7 nucleotides align to TRBD1. The CDR3 extends over 14 amino acids. V was clipped by 6 bases and J by 0 bases; unmatched bases: 4. Germline loops: CDR1 SGHTA, CDR2 FQGTGA. The CDR3 nucleotides are TGTGCCAGCAGGGAGGACAGGCTGAACACTGAAGCTTTCTTT. It yields the protein CASREDRLNTEAFF.

The chain is built from TRBV11-2 and TRBJ1-1; D is unresolved. Trimming cost V 5 bases and J 0 bases, with 13 bases left between them. Looked up from germline, CDR1 is SGHAT and CDR2 is FQNNGV. The CDR3 sequence is 15 residues long. CDR3 sequence (DNA): TGTGCCAGCAGCCTTACACGGGTCCTGAACACTGAAGCTTTCTTT. Translated, it gives CASSLTRVLNTEAFF.

V gene TRBV11-2 combines with J gene TRBJ2-7, with unresolved D. Germline CDR1 and CDR2: SGHAT and FQNNGV. Deletions cut 1 base from V and 5 bases from J, with 15 bases between. This CDR3 region has 15 residues. CDR3 bases: TGTGCCAGCAGCTTAGGTGGCGCGGTCCTCGACGAGCAGTACTTC. It encodes CASSLGGAVLDEQYF.

This CDR3 is CASSLLVTGELFF. As DNA, the CDR3 is TGTGCCAGCAGCCTACTAGTGACCGGGGAGCTGTTTTTT. The chain is built from TRBV7-6 and TRBJ2-2; D possibly corresponds to TRBD2 (5 bases). The germline V and J ends were trimmed by 5 bases and 5 bases, with 9 bases remaining between them. The germline gives CDR1 SGHVS, CDR2 FNYEAQ. CDR3 length: 13 residues. Full variable domain (missing parts from reference TRBV7-6 and TRBJ2-2): GAGVSQSPRYKVTKRGQDVALRCDPISGHVSLYWYRQALGQGPEFLTYFNYEAQQDKSGLPNDRFSAERPEGSISTLTIQRTEQRDSAMYRCASSLLVTGELFFGEGSRLTVL.

V usage is TRBV10-3 and J usage is TRBJ1-2, with 8 bases that match TRBD1. With 2 bases clipped from V and 7 bases from J, the junction kept 3 bases outside the gene matches. Germline values: CDR1 ENHRY, CDR2 SYGVKD. The CDR3 extends over 13 amino acids. The CDR3 region is CAISESRGPGYTF. The CDR3 region has the DNA TGTGCCATCAGTGAGAGCAGGGGGCCTGGCTACACCTTC.

The CDR3 loop reads CASGGDSLPGGYTF. CDR3 nucleotides: TGTGCCAGCGGGGGGGACAGTCTCCCGGGTGGCTACACCTTC. V and J are TRBV5-4 and TRBJ1-2; 7 nucleotides align to TRBD1. The length of the CDR3 is 14 residues. Trimming cost V 7 bases and J 7 bases; bases outside gene matches: 13. The germline V gene encodes CDR1 SGHNT and CDR2 YYREEE (reference sequence).

The chain is built from TRBV4-2 and TRBJ2-7; TRBD2 is a possible D gene (6 bases). The germline V gene has CDR1 LGHNA and CDR2 YNFKEQ. This CDR3 contains 15 residues. The V end lost 4 bases, the J end lost 0 bases, and 13 bases lay between the germline ends. The DNA of the CDR3 is TGTGCCAGCAGCCGCGGGAAAGAGCCCTCCTACGAGCAGTACTTC. This translates into CASSRGKEPSYEQYF.

The chain uses TRBV7-6 and TRBJ2-5; TRBD2 aligns across 7 bases. This CDR3 contains 13 residues. Trimming cost V 5 bases and J 5 bases; bases outside gene matches: 5. CDR1 is SGHVS, CDR2 FNYEAQ, per germline. As DNA, the CDR3 is TGTGCCAGCAGCAGTCTGGGGGGGGAGACCCAGTACTTC. It codes for CASSSLGGETQYF.

CDR3 sequence: CASSYTGAQYF. As DNA, the CDR3 is TGTGCCAGCAGTTACACGGGGGCGCAGTATTTT. The chain links TRBV6-6 to TRBJ2-3; D is possibly TRBD2 (6 bases). This CDR3 has 11 amino acids. Germline V gene sequence: CDR1 MNHNY, CDR2 SVGAGI (reference sequence). The V gene lost 2 bases and the J gene lost 10 bases, with 7 bases spanning the gap.

The rearrangement links TRBV2 to TRBJ2-1; perhaps TRBD1 as D (5 bases). Germline CDR1 is SNHLY and CDR2 is FYNNEI. CDR3 length: 13 residues. Trimming cost V 5 bases and J 6 bases, with 11 bases left between them. This CDR3 reads CASSPDSSNEQFF. CDR3 bases: TGTGCCAGCAGTCCTGACAGCAGCAATGAGCAGTTCTTC.

The chain is built from TRBV5-6 and TRBJ2-3; D unclear. Germline V CDR1 and CDR2: SGHDT, YYEEEE. Trimming left V 1 base short and J 5 bases short, with 2 bases between. The CDR3 loop spans 11 amino acids. The CDR3 loop reads CASSLQDTQYF. The DNA for the CDR3 is TGTGCCAGCAGCTTGCAAGATACGCAGTATTTT.

This chain's CDR3 is CASSFGLRFTGELFF. CDR3 in DNA: TGTGCCAGCAGCTTTGGGCTCCGGTTCACCGGGGAGCTGTTTTTT. V usage is TRBV7-2 and J usage is TRBJ2-2; D unclear. The CDR3 is 15 residues long. Trimming took 3 bases from V and 4 from J, leaving 12 bases between them. Germline lookup yields CDR1 SGHTA and CDR2 FQGNSA.

The rearrangement links TRBV13 to TRBJ2-1; 10 positions agree with TRBD2. CDR1 and CDR2 (germline): PRHDT, FYEKMQ (reference sequence). With 7 bases clipped from V and 6 bases from J, the junction kept 9 bases outside the gene matches. The CDR3 sequence is 15 residues long. The CDR3 loop reads CASINTGLAPNEQFF. The DNA for the CDR3 is TGTGCCAGCATAAATACGGGACTAGCGCCCAATGAGCAGTTCTTC. The full variable domain, with the rest looked up from reference TRBV13 and TRBJ2-1, is AAGVIQSPRHLIKEKRETATLKCYPIPRHDTVYWYQQGPGQDPQFLISFYEKMQSDKGSIPDRFSAQQFSDYHSELNMSSLELGDSALYFCASINTGLAPNEQFFGPGTRLTVL.

The chain combines TRBV7-9 with TRBJ1-1; D may be TRBD1 (6 bases). The V and J ends lost 3 bases and 4 bases respectively, with 9 bases between them. The length of the CDR3 is 13 residues. Germline loops: CDR1 SEHNR, CDR2 FQNEAQ (reference sequence). CDR3 sequence (DNA): TGTGCCAGCAGCTTTGGGGGCGGCACTGAAGCTTTCTTT. This encodes CASSFGGGTEAFF.

This sequence joins TRBV11-2 and TRBJ1-2; possible D gene TRBD1, 5 bases. Between the trimmed V and J ends, which lost 1 base and 8 bases, there was a span of 23 bases. This CDR3 has 17 residues. The germline gives CDR1 SGHAT, CDR2 FQNNGV. DNA for the CDR3: TGTGCCAGCAGCTTAGGGAGTCCGGTAGGGGTGATTACCGGCTACACCTTC. This translates into CASSLGSPVGVITGYTF.

The V and J genes are TRBV7-2 and TRBJ2-7; the D gene is possibly TRBD1 (5 bases). The CDR3 covers 15 residues. The V end was cut by 7 bases, the J end by 5 bases, with 21 bases between. Germline-derived CDR1 and CDR2 are SGHTA and FQGNSA. Written as DNA, the CDR3 is TGTGCCAGCACTCCCGCTGACAGAATGAACCACGAGCAGTACTTC. It translates to CASTPADRMNHEQYF.

This chain connects TRBV9 to TRBJ2-1; D gene ambiguous. Germline V lookup: CDR1 SGDLS, CDR2 YYNGEE. This CDR3 contains 15 residues. V was pared by 1 base and J by 1 base, with 9 bases between. Here the CDR3 reads CASSVSALSYNEQFF. CDR3 sequence (DNA): TGTGCCAGCAGCGTATCAGCCCTATCCTACAATGAGCAGTTCTTC. The full variable domain, rest sourced from reference TRBV9 and TRBJ2-1, is DSGVTQTPKHLITATGQRVTLRCSPRSGDLSVYWYQQSLDQGLQFLIQYYNGEERAKGNILERFSAQQFPDLHSELNLSSLELGDSALYFCASSVSALSYNEQFFGPGTRLTVL.

This chain joins TRBV27 and TRBJ2-1, with a weak D call TRBD1 (5 bases). Trimming left V 5 bases short and J 10 bases short, with 18 bases between. This CDR3 region has 14 residues. Germline lookup yields CDR1 MNHEY and CDR2 SMNVEV (reference sequence). CDR3 bases: TGTGCCAGCAGTATTAGGGGAAGGGATATAGAGCAGTTCTTC. This gives the protein CASSIRGRDIEQFF.

This sequence joins TRBV4-3 and TRBJ2-5; D gene ambiguous. CDR3 length: 15 amino acids. Germline values: CDR1 LGHNA, CDR2 YSLEER. Trimming shortened V by 1 base and J by 5 bases, and 14 bases separated the two germline ends. This CDR3 is CASSQARLRTETQYF. CDR3 DNA: TGCGCCAGCAGCCAAGCTCGGTTACGGACGGAGACCCAGTACTTC.

This chain joins TRBV4-1 and TRBJ1-1, with D tentatively TRBD1 (5 bases). Germline V gene lookup returns CDR1 MGHRA and CDR2 YSYEKL. The CDR3 has 14 residues. Trimming removed 2 bases from V and 5 bases from J, with 12 bases in between. The CDR3 here is CASSQRLRGTEAFF. The CDR3 region has the DNA TGCGCCAGCAGCCAAAGGCTCCGGGGGACTGAAGCTTTCTTT.

The rearrangement joins TRBV4-2 to TRBJ2-6, with D uncertain. Per germline, CDR1 LGHNA and CDR2 YNFKEQ. Trimming removed 1 base from V and 2 bases from J, with 6 bases in between. The CDR3 covers 15 residues. CDR3 sequence: CASSQVSAGANVLTF. The CDR3 DNA reads as TGTGCCAGCAGCCAAGTGTCCGCTGGGGCCAACGTCCTGACTTTC.

The rearrangement uses TRBV4-1 and TRBJ2-7; D not certain. The V end lost 1 base, the J end lost 6 bases, and 13 bases lay between the germline ends. The CDR3 has 14 residues. CDR1 is MGHRA, CDR2 YSYEKL, per germline. CDR3 nucleotide sequence: TGCGCCAGCAGCCAAGTCTCCGGTCCGAGCGAGCAGTACTTC. Translation: CASSQVSGPSEQYF.

CDR3 loop: CASSHTYEQYF. CDR3 nucleotide sequence: TGTGCCAGCAGCCATACCTACGAGCAGTACTTC. The V call is TRBV6-6, the J call TRBJ2-7; unclear D gene. The CDR3 spans 11 residues. Per the germline V gene, CDR1 is MNHNY and CDR2 is SVGAGI (reference sequence). Trimming removed 6 bases at V and 2 bases at J, with 5 bases between.

This sequence joins TRBV4-1 and TRBJ1-5; D uncertain. Germline assignment: CDR1 MGHRA and CDR2 YSYEKL. The germline V and J ends were trimmed by 1 base and 0 bases, with 7 bases remaining between them. This CDR3 region has 15 residues. This chain's CDR3 is CASSQGEYSNQPQHF. In DNA, the CDR3 is TGCGCCAGCAGCCAAGGGGAGTATAGCAATCAGCCCCAGCATTTT.

The chain recombines TRBV11-3 with TRBJ2-7; possible D gene TRBD1, 6 bases. The CDR3 extends over 15 amino acids. Trimming cost V 5 bases and J 5 bases, with 19 bases left between them. Germline lookup yields CDR1 SGHNT and CDR2 YENEEA. The CDR3 sequence is CASSPEPGAKNEQYF. CDR3 nucleotides: TGTGCCAGCAGCCCAGAGCCAGGGGCCAAGAACGAGCAGTACTTC. Complete variable domain (other parts from reference TRBV11-3 and TRBJ2-7): EAGVVQSPRYKIIEKKQPVAFWCNPISGHNTLYWYLQNLGQGPELLIRYENEEAVDDSQLPKDRFSAERLKGVDSTLKIQPAELGDSAVYLCASSPEPGAKNEQYFGPGTRLTVT.